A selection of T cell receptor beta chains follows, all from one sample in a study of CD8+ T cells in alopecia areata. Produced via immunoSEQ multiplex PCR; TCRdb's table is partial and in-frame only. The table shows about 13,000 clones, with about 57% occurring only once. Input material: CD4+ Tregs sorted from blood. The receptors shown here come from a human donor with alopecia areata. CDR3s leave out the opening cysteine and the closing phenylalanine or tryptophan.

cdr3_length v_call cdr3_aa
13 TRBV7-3 ASSLRAAGTDTQY
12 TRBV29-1 SAGLAGGYNEQF
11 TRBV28 ASSLHDNQPQH
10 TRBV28 ASRRILYGYT
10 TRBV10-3 AISRENTEAF
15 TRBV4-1 ASSQDRGLPGANVLT
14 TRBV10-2 ASSSARQGGVYEQY
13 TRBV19 ASSQTSGVTGELF
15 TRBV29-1 SVPPGTSRRQQGTQY
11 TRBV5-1 ASRLGTGDEQF
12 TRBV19 ASSREGGWTEAF
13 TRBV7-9 ASSAQREGYWEQF
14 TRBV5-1 ASSLDGTGQNNEQF
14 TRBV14 ASSQEGRGFGETQY
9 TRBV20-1 SARGPIEAF
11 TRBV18 ASSPGGYHEQY
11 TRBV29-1 SARTVNSYEQY
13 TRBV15 ATSRGQVSNQPQH
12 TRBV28 ATSQTGTFEKLF
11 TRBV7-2 ASSLGQGGGYT
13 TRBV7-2 ASSLALREVAEAF
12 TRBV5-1 ASSLRQGADGYT
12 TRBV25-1 ASSEYWGRETQY
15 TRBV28 ASSEVVRVGGSYEQY
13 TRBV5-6 ASSRSYLAAYEQY
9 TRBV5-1 ASMEADTQY
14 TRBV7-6 ASSPGWGQGGDEQF
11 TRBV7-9 AGGQRAGETQY
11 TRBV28 ASSLYGGTEAF
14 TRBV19 ASSLSGDWSSYEQY
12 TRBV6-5 ASSKTGPSDIQY
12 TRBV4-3 ASSQANSFGGYT
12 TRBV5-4 ASSEAGSSYEQY
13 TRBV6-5 ASRKPGQGTYGYT
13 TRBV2 ASAPMGGRGSPLH
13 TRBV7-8 AGSLRGSGTDTQY
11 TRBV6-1 ASSAGNNYGYT
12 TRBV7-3 ASSLAGGIGTQY
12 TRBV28 ASIRDRGYNEQF
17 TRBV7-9 ASSLALLLAGDKPYEQY
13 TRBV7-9 ASSLDLAGEVEQF
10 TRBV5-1 ASAGQGVEAF
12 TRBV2 ASSGRLHREEQF
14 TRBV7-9 ASSSSYGTPRYGYT
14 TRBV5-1 ASSDLASHSYNEQF
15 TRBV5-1 ASSFLGTSGSYNEQF
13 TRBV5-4 ASSPPETGTRLKF
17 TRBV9 ASSPRRGDPVSSYNEQF
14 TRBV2 ASRVLAGVVPGELF
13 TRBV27 ASRKGQVSGETQY
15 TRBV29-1 SYTPWGGSHSHSIGF
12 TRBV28 ASSLSGRVDKLF
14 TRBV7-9 ASSLGQQILNEKLF
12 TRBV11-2 ASSPPPGRYEQY
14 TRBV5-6 ASSLTGGGVTYEQY
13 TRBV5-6 ANPARDCLQSKQF
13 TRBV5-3 ASSLEQGWTDTQY
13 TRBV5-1 ASSPTGSGANVLT
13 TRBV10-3 AISGGPPAGYGYT
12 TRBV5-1 ASSWDRPNTEAF